The 24 T cell receptor beta chains in this list originate from one sample, sequenced in a study of T-cell reconstitution after alpha-beta-depleted transplantation in children. Unique molecular identifiers were incorporated during preparation of the TCRbeta library. From the PCR reads, TCRdb called clonotypes with MiXCR, one entry per CDR3 protein. The sample yields tens of thousands of distinct CDR3 sequences, 5.5% to 7.5% seen once. This specimen was PBMCs from the stem cell graft donor, taken from the stem cell graft. All receptors come from a human donor who donated a stem cell graft to a child with acute lymphoblastic leukemia.

This clonotype was seen repeatedly, ten times or more. This sequence joins TRBV5-1 and TRBJ2-3, with 9 bases lining up with TRBD1. V gave up 7 bases and J gave up 2 bases; unmatched junction bases: 5. Looked up from germline, CDR1 is SGHRS and CDR2 is YFSETQ. The CDR3 is 14 amino acids. The CDR3 loop reads CASGRQGVTDTQYF. DNA for the CDR3: TGCGCCAGCGGAAGACAGGGGGTCACAGATACGCAGTATTTT.

In its sample, this clonotype was seen many times. The CDR3 here is CASSQEEGGGAELFF. The CDR3, as DNA: TGCGCCAGCAGCCAAGAAGAAGGCGGGGGGGCAGAGCTGTTTTTT. The chain joins TRBV4-3 to TRBJ2-2; TRBD2 matches 9 bases. Germline loops: CDR1 LGHNA, CDR2 YSLEER. CDR3 length equals 15 residues. V was pared by 0 bases and J by 11 bases, with 7 bases of the junction left unmatched.

Ten or more counts support this clonotype. The rearrangement uses TRBV7-2 and TRBJ2-5; TRBD2 aligns across 8 bases. V shed 5 bases, J shed 1 base, and the junction held 9 bases outside the gene matches. From germline, CDR1 is SGHTA and CDR2 FQGNSA. The CDR3 is 16 amino acids. This CDR3 is CASSAISGTAQETQYF. CDR3 nucleotides: TGTGCCAGCAGCGCAATTAGCGGGACGGCCCAAGAGACCCAGTACTTC.

This clonotype was detected only a few times. This chain joins TRBV4-1 and TRBJ1-1; a weak D match, TRBD1 (6 bases). The CDR3 is 14 residues long. Germline CDR1 and CDR2: MGHRA and YSYEKL. The V and J ends lost 6 bases and 5 bases respectively, with 16 bases between them. This chain's CDR3 is CASRRVGGRTEAFF. The CDR3, as DNA: TGCGCCAGCAGGAGAGTCGGGGGGCGGACTGAAGCTTTCTTT.

This clonotype was detected many times. V and J are TRBV12-3 or TRBV12-4 and TRBJ1-1; D remains ambiguous. The CDR3 spans 17 residues. The V and J ends lost 5 bases and 6 bases respectively, with 25 bases between them. For the CDR3, the DNA is TGTGCCAGCAGTCCCGGAGGCGCGCTTGCTAAAGGCGCTGAAGCTTTCTTT. Residues: CASSPGGALAKGAEAFF.

In this sample, this clonotype turned up many times. The gene calls are TRBV20-1 and TRBJ1-5; D is undetermined. This CDR3 is built from 15 residues. Deletions cut 1 base from V and 0 bases from J, with 10 bases between. Looked up from germline, CDR1 is DFQATT and CDR2 is SNEGSKA (reference sequence). The CDR3 reads CSARGASNSNQPQHF. The CDR3 DNA sequence: TGCAGTGCTAGAGGGGCCAGTAATAGCAATCAGCCCCAGCATTTT.

This clonotype was detected a few times. The chain has TRBV20-1 and TRBJ2-1, with 14 nucleotides matching TRBD2. Trimming at V came to 5 bases and at J to 6 bases, leaving 6 bases not matched to a gene. The CDR3 spans 15 residues. Germline V gives CDR1 DFQATT, CDR2 SNEGSKA (reference sequence). The DNA for the CDR3 is TGCAGTGCTCTCACCGGGACTAGCGGGAGCAATGAGCAGTTCTTC. Protein sequence: CSALTGTSGSNEQFF.

Ten or more counts support this clonotype. CDR3 residues: CSATLAGGHYEQYF. CDR3 coding DNA: TGCAGTGCCACACTAGCGGGGGGTCACTACGAGCAGTACTTC. The rearrangement uses TRBV20-1 and TRBJ2-7; 12 bases line up with TRBD2. This CDR3 has 14 amino acids. The J segment lost 3 bases and the V segment lost 6 bases, leaving 6 bases of the junction unmatched. Looked up from germline, CDR1 is DFQATT and CDR2 is SNEGSKA (reference sequence).

This clonotype showed up many times. The chain uses TRBV20-1 and TRBJ1-4, with a possible D match to TRBD1 (5 bases). V was shortened by 8 bases and J by 8 bases, with 21 bases between the two germline ends. The CDR3 is 14 amino acids. Germline values: CDR1 DFQATT, CDR2 SNEGSKA (reference sequence). The CDR3 loop is CSHRIPQEVEKLFF. CDR3 sequence (DNA): TGCAGTCATAGGATCCCACAGGAGGTCGAAAAACTGTTTTTT.

This clonotype was seen at least ten times. The rearrangement joins TRBV6-1 to TRBJ1-6; 7 bases fit TRBD1. The CDR3 consists of 14 residues. Looked up from germline, CDR1 is MNHNS and CDR2 is SASEGT. J lost 6 bases, V lost 8 bases, and 7 bases had no gene match. Here the CDR3 reads CASGDSFPNSPLHF. The CDR3 bases are TGTGCCAGCGGGGACAGTTTCCCTAATTCACCCCTCCACTTT.

This clonotype was seen ten or more times. Germline and junction disagree at one end, which may indicate a read error. The chain uses TRBV4-1 and TRBJ1-2, with D unresolved. CDR1 is MGHRA, CDR2 YSYEKL, per germline. The CDR3 spans 15 residues. The CDR3 here is CASIQEWESDYGYTF. In DNA, the CDR3 is TGCGCCAGCATCCAAGAGTGGGAAAGTGACTATGGCTACACCTTC.

This clonotype showed up just a few times. The chain is built from TRBV5-1 and TRBJ2-7, with 8 bases that match TRBD2. The CDR3 is 16 residues long. Per germline, CDR1 SGHRS and CDR2 YFSETQ. The trim removed 0 bases at V and 3 bases at J, leaving 8 bases unmatched. In DNA, the CDR3 is TGCGCCAGCAGCTTGGTTGCCAGCGGGGGCAACTACGAGCAGTACTTC. It translates to CASSLVASGGNYEQYF. Supplemented by reference TRBV5-1 and TRBJ2-7, the full variable domain reads KAGVTQTPRYLIKTRGQQVTLSCSPISGHRSVSWYQQTPGQGLQFLFEYFSETQRNKGNFPGRFSGRQFSNSRSEMNVSTLELGDSALYLCASSLVASGGNYEQYFGPGTRLTVT.

This clonotype occurred many times. CDR3 nucleotide sequence: TGTGCCAGCAGCTTACTAGCGGGGGAGGGGTTCTTC. Protein product: CASSLLAGEGFF. The rearrangement joins TRBV7-9 to TRBJ2-1; the match to TRBD2 covers 10 bases. V lost 2 bases, J lost 15 bases, and 4 bases stayed unmatched. This CDR3 is 12 amino acids long. CDR1 and CDR2 from the germline V gene are SEHNR and FQNEAQ (reference sequence).

The sample holds many counts of this clonotype. The chain employs TRBV19 and TRBJ1-2, with unresolved D. CDR1 is LNHDA, CDR2 SQIVND, per germline (reference sequence). V was cut by 3 bases and J by 3 bases, with 8 bases left in between. The CDR3 covers 13 residues. The CDR3 reads CASSIKGDYGYTF. The CDR3 bases are TGTGCCAGTAGTATCAAGGGTGACTATGGCTACACCTTC.

This clonotype was counted a few times. The V call is TRBV7-8, the J call TRBJ1-5; D is unclear. V dropped 5 bases and J dropped 4 bases, with 15 bases sitting between them. Germline V gives CDR1 SGHVS, CDR2 FQNEAQ. The CDR3 covers 15 residues. In nucleotides, the CDR3 is TGTGCCAGCAGCCTTCGGGCCGTATTGAATCAGCCCCAGCATTTT. Residues: CASSLRAVLNQPQHF.

This clonotype was seen many times. The chain joins TRBV4-3 to TRBJ2-3, with TRBD2 identical over 8 bases. The germline V gene has CDR1 LGHNA and CDR2 YSLEER. Germline trimming cut 3 bases from V and 1 base from J; bases unmatched to any gene: 3. The length of the CDR3 is 15 residues. In DNA form, the CDR3 reads TGCGCCAGCAGCCAGTGGCGGGGGGGCACAGATACGCAGTATTTT. It specifies CASSQWRGGTDTQYF.

CDR3 sequence (DNA): TGCAGCGTCCGGGGGAGGTTGGCCACTGAAGCTTTCTTT. Protein sequence: CSVRGRLATEAFF. V usage is TRBV29-1 and J usage is TRBJ1-1; a weak D match, TRBD1 (5 bases). The germline V gene has CDR1 SQVTM and CDR2 ANQGSEA. The CDR3 has 13 residues. Between the trimmed V and J ends, which lost 6 bases and 4 bases, there was a span of 15 bases.

This clonotype was seen a few times. The chain is built from TRBV3-1 and TRBJ1-3, with D hard to call. CDR1 is LGHDT and CDR2 is YNNKEL in the germline V gene (reference sequence). Trimming shortened V by 5 bases and J by 4 bases, and 15 bases separated the two germline ends. This CDR3 is 15 amino acids long. Here the CDR3 DNA reads TGTGCCAGCAGCAAAGGAGAAGTGTCAGGAAACACCATATATTTT. Its protein is CASSKGEVSGNTIYF.

Many counts were recorded for this clonotype. The chain carries TRBV7-2 and TRBJ2-1; D unresolved. The CDR3 sequence is 15 residues long. Deletions cut 8 bases from V and 1 base from J, with 15 bases between. Germline lookup yields CDR1 SGHTA and CDR2 FQGNSA. The CDR3 DNA sequence: TGTGCCAGCCTACTCGACTCTGGATCCTACAATGAGCAGTTCTTC. Translated, it gives CASLLDSGSYNEQFF.

A few counts support this clonotype. V gene TRBV29-1 combines with J gene TRBJ1-1; D is uncertain. CDR1 and CDR2 (germline): SQVTM, ANQGSEA. This CDR3 has 13 amino acids. V was clipped by 2 bases and J by 2 bases, with 9 bases between them. The CDR3 protein is CSVELSLNTEAFF. The CDR3 nucleotides are TGCAGCGTTGAACTGAGTCTCAACACTGAAGCTTTCTTT.

This clonotype was recorded many times. J is TRBJ1-2 and V is TRBV7-2, with a tentative D call TRBD1 (6 bases). The CDR3 spans 11 residues. The germline V gene has CDR1 SGHTA and CDR2 FQGNSA. V dropped 5 bases and J dropped 8 bases, with 9 bases sitting between them. The CDR3 DNA follows: TGTGCCAGCAGCAAGGGGGGCGGCTACACCTTC. Protein sequence: CASSKGGGYTF. The whole variable domain, remainder taken from reference TRBV7-2 and TRBJ1-2, is GAGVSQSPSNKVTEKGKDVELRCDPISGHTALYWYRQSLGQGLEFLIYFQGNSAPDKSGLPSDRFSAERTGGSVSTLTIQRTQQEDSAVYLCASSKGGGYTFGSGTRLTVV.

The table lists this clonotype with many counts. The CDR3 loop is CASSQIGEKLSDTQYF. CDR3 bases: TGCGCCAGCAGCCAAATCGGGGAGAAGTTGTCAGATACGCAGTATTTT. This chain connects TRBV4-3 to TRBJ2-3, with D possibly TRBD2 on 5 matching bases. This CDR3 is 16 amino acids long. The V end lost 2 bases, the J end lost 4 bases, and 16 bases lay between the germline ends. Germline values: CDR1 LGHNA, CDR2 YSLEER.

The V gene is TRBV7-9, the J gene TRBJ1-2, with 9 positions matching TRBD1. V shed 1 base and J 3 bases; nucleotides not matched to a gene: 3. Germline V gene lookup returns CDR1 SEHNR and CDR2 FQNEAQ (reference sequence). CDR3 length equals 15 residues. The CDR3 loop is CASSLGDRVDYGYTF. CDR3 coding DNA: TGTGCCAGCAGCTTAGGGGACAGGGTCGACTATGGCTACACCTTC.

This clonotype was found many times. This CDR3 reads CASSQEDSTYEQYF. In nucleotides, the CDR3 is TGCGCCAGCAGCCAAGAAGACAGTACCTACGAGCAGTACTTC. The chain combines TRBV5-1 with TRBJ2-7; D possibly corresponds to TRBD1 (5 bases). Trimming removed 4 bases from V and 2 bases from J, with 13 bases in between. Germline-derived CDR1 and CDR2 are SGHRS and YFSETQ. This CDR3 spans 14 amino acids.